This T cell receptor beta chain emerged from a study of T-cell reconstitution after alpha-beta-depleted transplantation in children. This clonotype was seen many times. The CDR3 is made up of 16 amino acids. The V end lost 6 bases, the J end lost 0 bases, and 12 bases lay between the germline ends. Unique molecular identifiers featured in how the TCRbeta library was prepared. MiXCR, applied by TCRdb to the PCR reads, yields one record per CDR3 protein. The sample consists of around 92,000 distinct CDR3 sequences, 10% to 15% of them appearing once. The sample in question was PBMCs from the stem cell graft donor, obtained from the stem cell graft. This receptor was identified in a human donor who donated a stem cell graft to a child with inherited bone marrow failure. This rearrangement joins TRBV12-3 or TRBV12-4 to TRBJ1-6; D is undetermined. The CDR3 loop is CASSVSGSSYNSPLHF. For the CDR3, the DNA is TGTGCCAGCAGCGTCAGTGGGAGCTCCTATAATTCACCCCTCCACTTT.